Sequencing of this TCR beta chain was carried out in a study of CD8 T cells in ankylosing spondylitis. Study findings and constraints: Reportedly, significant enrichment of disease-linked clones occurred in matched ankylosing spondylitis synovial fluid. In reactive arthritis synovial fluid and blood, some motif variants had been reported before.

This CDR3 is 11 amino acids long. V dropped 10 bases and J dropped 6 bases, with 11 bases sitting between them. The germline V gene encodes CDR1 LNHDA and CDR2 SQIVND (reference sequence). Researchers built TCR beta libraries using quantitative 5'-RACE with molecular barcodes. One entry per CDR3 protein, called by TCRdb with MiXCR from the 5' RACE reads. The sample includes a few hundred thousand distinct CDR3 sequences, more than 15% seen only once; the top ten take 25% to 40%. Concerning this clonotype itself: As yet, its antigen is unknown.

This TCR was sampled from a male donor with ankylosing spondylitis or in good health (not recorded which). The sequenced sample was blood, either unsorted or a sorted T cell fraction (not recorded which). This chain uses TRBV19 with TRBJ2-3, with D perhaps being TRBD1 or TRBD2 (6 bases each). CDR3 sequence (DNA): TGTGCCACCGGAGGGGGGGATACGCAGTATTTT. It translates to CATGGGDTQYF.